This TCR beta chain was sequenced in a study of cytomegalovirus exposure and HLA in healthy donors. Study-wide results and limits: TCR beta chains numbering more than 150 were designated cytomegalovirus-associated. A later analysis appeared to link common viral pathogens to several of the most significant clusters. Most of the TCR beta V segments (in an earlier analysis) were productive either about 90% or about 30% of the time.

The PCR ran on 60 Vbeta and 13 Jbeta primers. Profiled with immunoSEQ multiplex PCR; TCRdb holds only in-frame clones, not every one. This table holds around 100,000 clones, about 80% found once. J lost 4 bases, V lost 8 bases, and 14 bases had no gene match. This CDR3 has 15 amino acids. Germline V gene lookup returns CDR1 SGHRS and CDR2 YFSETQ. As for this clone: Its antigen is as yet unknown.

The sample taken for sequencing was PBMCs. The receptor was isolated from a woman under 30 in good health and CMV-seropositive. The rearrangement uses TRBV5-1 and TRBJ1-2, with 7 bases fitting TRBD1. The CDR3 loop reads CASRSAGTEIYGYTF. The CDR3 region has the DNA TGCGCCAGTAGATCTGCCGGGACAGAAATCTATGGCTACACCTTC.